This is a list of T cell receptor beta chains from one sample in a study of molecular identifiers for immune sequencing clone quantification. TCRdb reprocessed the PCR reads via MiXCR and lists one record per CDR3 protein. This sample yields 490,000 or so distinct CDR3 sequences, of which 20% to 25% are seen a single time; 0.7% to 0.95% belongs to the top ten. The source material was naive CD8+ T cells from blood, with Jurkat cell RNA spiked in. These receptors came from a human donor in good health. Some libraries in this study had Jurkat cell RNA spiked in. Both conserved end residues are part of each CDR3. A D gene is named only where the DNA matches it firmly.

d_call	j_call	v_call	cdr3_aa
.	TRBJ2-7	TRBV20-1	CSAIRWGYEQYF
TRBD1	TRBJ2-2	TRBV5-4	CASSLGDRGTGELFF
.	TRBJ2-5	TRBV7-9	CASSLVAQETQYF
TRBD1	TRBJ2-7	TRBV3-1	CASSQRGPEQYF
TRBD2	TRBJ2-1	TRBV7-2	CASSAGLANERFF
TRBD1	TRBJ1-1	TRBV13	CASSLSDRGGYTEAFF
.	TRBJ2-7	TRBV7-2	CASSFPGLPYEQYF
.	TRBJ2-7	TRBV27	CASSLTGDYEQYF
.	TRBJ2-7	TRBV12-3/TRBV12-4	CARAGRRDEQYF
.	TRBJ1-1	TRBV6-5	CASSYLIGGDTEAFF
TRBD1	TRBJ1-1	TRBV29-1	CSVGRTGMNTEAFF
TRBD1	TRBJ1-5	TRBV6-5	CANSPIGQDSNQPQHF
TRBD1	TRBJ1-1	TRBV7-6	CASSPKTGANTEAFF
.	TRBJ2-5	TRBV5-4	CASSAQGGLETQYF
TRBD1	TRBJ2-2	TRBV12-3/TRBV12-4	CASTALGQGNTGELFF
.	TRBJ2-7	TRBV7-2	CASSRPEAPYEQYF
TRBD1	TRBJ2-7	TRBV20-1	CSASSVGQGTFYEQYF
TRBD1	TRBJ1-3	TRBV19	CASSLRGDSGNTIYF
TRBD1	TRBJ1-2	TRBV29-1	CSVEGTGAPYGYTF
.	TRBJ1-1	TRBV6-2/TRBV6-3	CASSPGQHTEAFF
.	TRBJ2-1	TRBV12-3/TRBV12-4	CASRVSSYNEQFF
.	TRBJ1-1	TRBV5-4	CASSLDGTNTEAFF
.	TRBJ1-1	TRBV2	CASRDGGEMNTEAFF
.	TRBJ2-7	TRBV7-9	CASSSTLGEQYF
TRBD1	TRBJ1-1	TRBV7-9	CASSKGTVDTEAFF
TRBD2	TRBJ2-7	TRBV9	CASSPRGLAGHEQYF
TRBD2	TRBJ2-3	TRBV12-3/TRBV12-4	CASRSTTSEGPHDTDTQYF
.	TRBJ2-7	TRBV6-1	CASTELAGWSEQYF
.	TRBJ2-2	TRBV11-2	CASSSLARGYTGELFF
.	TRBJ2-5	TRBV27	CASSSRGSQETQYF
.	TRBJ1-2	TRBV20-1	CSARVGAANYGYTF
.	TRBJ2-7	TRBV9	CASSVGGGPYEQYF
.	TRBJ2-2	TRBV3-2	CASSQGVAGNTGELFF
.	TRBJ2-3	TRBV14	CASSQEVPGLDTQYF
.	TRBJ2-5	TRBV2	CASSEPNQETQYF
TRBD2	TRBJ2-3	TRBV2	CASRLSGGAVDTQYF
.	TRBJ2-7	TRBV7-9	CASSFTPVLEQYF
.	TRBJ2-7	TRBV7-2	CASSPLRGNYEQYF
TRBD1	TRBJ2-7	TRBV13	CASTLGQDYEQYF
.	TRBJ2-3	TRBV7-8	CASSILQGITDTQYF
.	TRBJ1-1	TRBV2	CASSEGTRTMNTEAFF
.	TRBJ1-5	TRBV4-3	CASSPSTYSNQPQHF
.	TRBJ1-1	TRBV7-9	CASSLDRGVSMNTEAFF
.	TRBJ2-3	TRBV20-1	CSARDPGDGGSTDTQYF
.	TRBJ1-5	TRBV27	CASSFHNSNQPQHF
TRBD1	TRBJ2-7	TRBV4-3	CASSQDRGYYEQYF
.	TRBJ2-7	TRBV21-1	CASSKRLKMTNYEQYF
.	TRBJ1-2	TRBV20-1	CSASDEQGLHGYTF
.	TRBJ2-7	TRBV4-1	CASSQTVAYEQYF